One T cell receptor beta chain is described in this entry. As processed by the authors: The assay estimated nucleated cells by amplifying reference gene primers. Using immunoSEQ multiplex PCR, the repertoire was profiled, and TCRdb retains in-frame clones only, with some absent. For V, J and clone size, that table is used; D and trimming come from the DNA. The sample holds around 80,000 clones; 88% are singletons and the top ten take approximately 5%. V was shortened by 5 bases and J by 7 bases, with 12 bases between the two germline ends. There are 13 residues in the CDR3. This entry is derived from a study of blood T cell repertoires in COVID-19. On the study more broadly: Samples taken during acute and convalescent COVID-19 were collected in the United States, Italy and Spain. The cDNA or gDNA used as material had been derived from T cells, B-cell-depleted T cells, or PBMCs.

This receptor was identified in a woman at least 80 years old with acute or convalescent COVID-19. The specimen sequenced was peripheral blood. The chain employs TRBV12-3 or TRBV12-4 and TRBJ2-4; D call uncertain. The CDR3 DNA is TGTGCCAGCAGTCCGCTAGGTCGGAACATTCAGTACTTC. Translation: CASSPLGRNIQYF.